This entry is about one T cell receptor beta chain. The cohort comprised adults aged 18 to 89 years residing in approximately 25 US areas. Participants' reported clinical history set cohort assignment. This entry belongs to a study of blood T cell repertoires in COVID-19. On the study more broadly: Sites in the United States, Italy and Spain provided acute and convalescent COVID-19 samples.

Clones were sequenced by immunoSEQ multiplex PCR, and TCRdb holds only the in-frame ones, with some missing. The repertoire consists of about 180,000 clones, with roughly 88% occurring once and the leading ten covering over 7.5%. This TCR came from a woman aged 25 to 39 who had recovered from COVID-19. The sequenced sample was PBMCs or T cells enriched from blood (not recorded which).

CDR3 region: CASRDTDYSNQPQHF. DNA of the CDR3: TGTGCCAGCAGAGACACAGATTATAGCAATCAGCCCCAGCATTTT. The chain carries TRBV28 and TRBJ1-5; D is unresolved. Trimming removed 6 bases from V and 0 bases from J, with 12 bases in between. Germline assignment: CDR1 MDHEN and CDR2 SYDVKM. This CDR3 has 15 amino acids. The full variable domain, completed using reference TRBV28 and TRBJ1-5, is DVKVTQSSRYLVKRTGEKVFLECVQDMDHENMFWYRQDPGLGLRLIYFSYDVKMKEKGDIPEGYSVSREKKERFSLILESASTNQTSMYLCASRDTDYSNQPQHFGDGTRLSIL.